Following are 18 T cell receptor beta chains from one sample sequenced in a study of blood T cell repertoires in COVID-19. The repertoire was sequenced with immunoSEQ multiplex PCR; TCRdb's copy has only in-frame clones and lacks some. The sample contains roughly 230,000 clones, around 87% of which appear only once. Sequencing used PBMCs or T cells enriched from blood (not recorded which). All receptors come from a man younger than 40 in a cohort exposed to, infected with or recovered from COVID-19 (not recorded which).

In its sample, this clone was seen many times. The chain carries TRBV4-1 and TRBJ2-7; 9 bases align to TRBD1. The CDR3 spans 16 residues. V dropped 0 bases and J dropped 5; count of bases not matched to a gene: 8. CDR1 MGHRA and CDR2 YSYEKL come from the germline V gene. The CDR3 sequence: CASSQDLWDRVNEQYF. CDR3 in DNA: TGCGCCAGCAGCCAAGATCTATGGGACAGGGTAAACGAGCAGTACTTC.

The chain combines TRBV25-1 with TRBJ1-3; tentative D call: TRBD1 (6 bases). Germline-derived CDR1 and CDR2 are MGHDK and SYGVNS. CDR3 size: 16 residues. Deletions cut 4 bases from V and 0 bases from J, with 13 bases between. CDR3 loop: CASSVSGQSSGNTIYF. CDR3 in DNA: TGTGCCAGCAGTGTCTCCGGACAGTCCTCTGGAAACACCATATATTTT.

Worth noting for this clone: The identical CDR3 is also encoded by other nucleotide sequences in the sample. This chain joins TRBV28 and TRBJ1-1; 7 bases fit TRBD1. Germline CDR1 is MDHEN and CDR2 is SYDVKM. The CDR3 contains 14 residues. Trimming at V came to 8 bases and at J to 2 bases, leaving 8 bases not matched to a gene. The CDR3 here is CASRTGDLNTEAFF. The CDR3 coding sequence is TGTGCCAGCCGGACAGGCGACCTCAACACTGAAGCTTTCTTT. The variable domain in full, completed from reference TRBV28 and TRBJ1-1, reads DVKVTQSSRYLVKRTGEKVFLECVQDMDHENMFWYRQDPGLGLRLIYFSYDVKMKEKGDIPEGYSVSREKKERFSLILESASTNQTSMYLCASRTGDLNTEAFFGQGTRLTVV.

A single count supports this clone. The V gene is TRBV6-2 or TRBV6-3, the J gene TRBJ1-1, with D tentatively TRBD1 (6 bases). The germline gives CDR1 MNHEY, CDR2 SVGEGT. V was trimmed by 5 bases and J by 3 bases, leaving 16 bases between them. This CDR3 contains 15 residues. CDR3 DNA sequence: TGTGCCAGCAGTGATAGGACAGCCGGAGACACTGAAGCTTTCTTT. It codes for CASSDRTAGDTEAFF.

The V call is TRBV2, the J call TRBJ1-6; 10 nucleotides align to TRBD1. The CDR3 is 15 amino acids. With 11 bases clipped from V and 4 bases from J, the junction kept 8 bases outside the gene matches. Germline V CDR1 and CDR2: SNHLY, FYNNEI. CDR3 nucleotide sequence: TGTGCCGGCAACCGGGACAGGGGATATAATTCACCCCTCCACTTT. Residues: CAGNRDRGYNSPLHF. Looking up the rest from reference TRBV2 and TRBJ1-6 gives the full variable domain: EPEVTQTPSHQVTQMGQEVILRCVPISNHLYFYWYRQILGQKVEFLVSFYNNEISEKSEIFDDQFSVERPDGSNFTLKIRSTKLEDSAMYFCAGNRDRGYNSPLHFGNGTRLTVT.

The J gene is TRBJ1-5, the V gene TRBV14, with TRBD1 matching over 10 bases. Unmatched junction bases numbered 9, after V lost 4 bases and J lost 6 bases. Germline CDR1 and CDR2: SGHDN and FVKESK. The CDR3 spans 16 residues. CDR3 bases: TGTGCCAGCAGCCCCTCCGGGACAGGGGTCGCTCAGCCCCAGCATTTT. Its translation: CASSPSGTGVAQPQHF.

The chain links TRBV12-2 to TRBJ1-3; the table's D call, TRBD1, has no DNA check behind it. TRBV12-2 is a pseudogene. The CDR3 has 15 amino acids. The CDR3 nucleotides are TGTGCAAGTCGCTTAAATGCAGGGACAGGAAACACCATATATTTT. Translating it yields CASRLNAGTGNTIYF.

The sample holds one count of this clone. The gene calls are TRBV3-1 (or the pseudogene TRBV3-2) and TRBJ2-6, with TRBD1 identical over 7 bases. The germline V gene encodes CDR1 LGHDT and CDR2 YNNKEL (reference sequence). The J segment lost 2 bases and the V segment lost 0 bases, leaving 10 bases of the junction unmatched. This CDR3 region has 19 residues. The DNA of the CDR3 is TGTGCCAGCAGCCAAGATCCCAGGACAGGCACAGCTGGGGCCAACGTCCTGACTTTC. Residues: CASSQDPRTGTAGANVLTF.

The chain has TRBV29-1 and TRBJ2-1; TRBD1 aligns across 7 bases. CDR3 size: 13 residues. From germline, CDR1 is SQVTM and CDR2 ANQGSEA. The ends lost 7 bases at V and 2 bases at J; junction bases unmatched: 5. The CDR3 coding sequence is TGCAGCGCCCCCGGGACAGCCTACAATGAGCAGTTCTTC. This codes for CSAPGTAYNEQFF.

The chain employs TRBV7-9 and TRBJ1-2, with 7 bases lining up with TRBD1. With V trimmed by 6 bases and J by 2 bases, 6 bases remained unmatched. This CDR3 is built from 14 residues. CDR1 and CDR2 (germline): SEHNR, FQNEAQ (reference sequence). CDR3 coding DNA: TGTGCCAGCAGAGTAGGGGGCCAAAACTATGGCTACACCTTC. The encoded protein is CASRVGGQNYGYTF.

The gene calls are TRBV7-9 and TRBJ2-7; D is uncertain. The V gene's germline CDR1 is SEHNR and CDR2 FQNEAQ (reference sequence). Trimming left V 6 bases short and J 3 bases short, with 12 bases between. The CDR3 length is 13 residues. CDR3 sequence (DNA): TGTGCCAGCAGTTCGGGTAATGGCTACGAGCAGTACTTC. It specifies CASSSGNGYEQYF. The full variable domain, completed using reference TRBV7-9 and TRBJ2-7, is DTGVSQNPRHKITKRGQNVTFRCDPISEHNRLYWYRQTLGQGPEFLTYFQNEAQLEKSRLLSDRFSAERPKGSFSTLEIQRTEQGDSAMYLCASSSGNGYEQYFGPGTRLTVT.

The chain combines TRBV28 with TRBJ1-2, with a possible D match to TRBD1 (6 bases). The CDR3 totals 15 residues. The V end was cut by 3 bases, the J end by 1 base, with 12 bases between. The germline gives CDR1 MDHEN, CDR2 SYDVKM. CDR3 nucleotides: TGTGCCAGCAGTTTGGCAGGGGTAAATAACTATGGCTACACCTTC. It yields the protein CASSLAGVNNYGYTF.

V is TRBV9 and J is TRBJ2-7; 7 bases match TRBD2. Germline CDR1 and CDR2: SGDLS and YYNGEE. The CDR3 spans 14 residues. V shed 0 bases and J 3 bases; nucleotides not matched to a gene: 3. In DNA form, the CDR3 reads TGTGCCAGCAGCGTAGGGGACTATCTCTACGAGCAGTACTTC. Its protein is CASSVGDYLYEQYF.

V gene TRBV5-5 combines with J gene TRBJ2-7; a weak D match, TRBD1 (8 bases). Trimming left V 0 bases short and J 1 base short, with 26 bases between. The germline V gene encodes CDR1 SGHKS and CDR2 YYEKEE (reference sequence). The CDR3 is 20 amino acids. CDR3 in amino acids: CASSLALLLGGTGDSYEQYF. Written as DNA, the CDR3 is TGTGCCAGCAGCTTGGCACTACTTTTGGGGGGGACAGGTGATTCCTACGAGCAGTACTTC.

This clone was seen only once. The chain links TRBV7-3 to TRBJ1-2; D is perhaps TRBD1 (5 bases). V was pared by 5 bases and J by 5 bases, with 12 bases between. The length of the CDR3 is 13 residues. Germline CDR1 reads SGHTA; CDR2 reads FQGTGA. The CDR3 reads CASSRDSAYGYTF. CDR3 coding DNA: TGTGCCAGCAGCCGCGACAGCGCGTATGGCTACACCTTC.

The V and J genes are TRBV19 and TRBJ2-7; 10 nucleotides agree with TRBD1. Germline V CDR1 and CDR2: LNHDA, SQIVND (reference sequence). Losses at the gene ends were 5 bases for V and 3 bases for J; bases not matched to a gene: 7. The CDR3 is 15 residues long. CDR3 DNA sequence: TGTGCCAGTAGTGATGGACAGGGGGTATACTACGAGCAGTACTTC. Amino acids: CASSDGQGVYYEQYF.

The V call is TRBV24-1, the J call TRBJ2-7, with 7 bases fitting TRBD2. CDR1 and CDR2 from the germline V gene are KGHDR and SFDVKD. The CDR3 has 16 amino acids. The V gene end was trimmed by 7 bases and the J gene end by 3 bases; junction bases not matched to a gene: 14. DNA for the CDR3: TGTGCCACCAGAGGAGGGGATGGGAGGGATTTCTACGAGCAGTACTTC. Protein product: CATRGGDGRDFYEQYF.

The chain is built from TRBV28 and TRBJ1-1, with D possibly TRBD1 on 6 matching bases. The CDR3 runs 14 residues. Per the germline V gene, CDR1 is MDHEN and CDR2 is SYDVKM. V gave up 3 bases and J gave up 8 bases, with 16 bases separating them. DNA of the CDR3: TGTGCCAGCAGTTTCCTGGATAGGGGGTTCGAAGCTTTCTTT. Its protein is CASSFLDRGFEAFF.